Listed here is a single TCR beta chain. CDR1 is MGHRA and CDR2 is YSYEKL in the germline V gene. The CDR3 is made up of 18 amino acids. J was trimmed by 4 bases and V by 4 bases; bases with no gene match: 13. These data belong to a study of shared clonotypes between healthy human individuals. Only in-frame clones appear in the TCRdb table, and some are missing; sequencing was by immunoSEQ multiplex PCR. Among around 2.5 million clones listed, approximately 94% were seen once. This TCR was sampled from a man between 18 and 35 years old in good health. Some clones in this sample may be carry-over from other donors' samples. Sequencing was carried out using naive CD4+ T cells from PBMCs. Noted subset: CD45RA+ positively selected. The chain is built from TRBV4-1 and TRBJ2-1, with 10 bases lining up with TRBD2. The CDR3 DNA is TGCGCCAGCAGCCCCGAGTTTCTAGCGGGAGTGTCTTACAATGAGCAGTTCTTC. Amino acids: CASSPEFLAGVSYNEQFF.